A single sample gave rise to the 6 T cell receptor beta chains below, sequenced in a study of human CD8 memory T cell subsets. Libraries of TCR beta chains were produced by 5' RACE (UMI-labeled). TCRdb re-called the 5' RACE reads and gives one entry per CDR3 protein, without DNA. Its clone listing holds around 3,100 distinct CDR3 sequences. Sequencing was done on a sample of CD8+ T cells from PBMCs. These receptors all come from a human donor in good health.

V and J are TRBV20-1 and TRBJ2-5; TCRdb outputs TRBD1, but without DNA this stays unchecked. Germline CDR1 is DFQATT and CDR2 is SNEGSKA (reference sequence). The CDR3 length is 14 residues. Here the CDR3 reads CSARPRDLGRTQYF.

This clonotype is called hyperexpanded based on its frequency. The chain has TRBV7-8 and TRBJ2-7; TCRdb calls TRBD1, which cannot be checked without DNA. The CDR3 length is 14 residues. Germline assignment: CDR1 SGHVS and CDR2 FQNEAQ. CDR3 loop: CASSLDYAPYEQYF.

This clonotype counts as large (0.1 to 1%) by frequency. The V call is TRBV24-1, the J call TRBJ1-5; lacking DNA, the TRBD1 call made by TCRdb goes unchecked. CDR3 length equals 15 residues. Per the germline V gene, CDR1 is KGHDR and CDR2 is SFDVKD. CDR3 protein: CATSDPGESNQPQHF.

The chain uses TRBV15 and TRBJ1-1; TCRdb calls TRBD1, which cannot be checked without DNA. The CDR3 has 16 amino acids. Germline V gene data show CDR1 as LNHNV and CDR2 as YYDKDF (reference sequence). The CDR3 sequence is CATSRGEDRGQGEAFF. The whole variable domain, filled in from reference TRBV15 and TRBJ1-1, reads DAMVIQNPRYQVTQFGKPVTLSCSQTLNHNVMYWYQQKSSQAPKLLFHYYDKDFNNEADTPDNFQSRRPNTSFCFLDIRSPGLGDTAMYLCATSRGEDRGQGEAFFGQGTRLTVV.

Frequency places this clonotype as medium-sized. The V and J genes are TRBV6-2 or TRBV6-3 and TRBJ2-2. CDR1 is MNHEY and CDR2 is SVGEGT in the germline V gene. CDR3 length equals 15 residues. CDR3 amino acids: CASSYTTGSTGELFF.

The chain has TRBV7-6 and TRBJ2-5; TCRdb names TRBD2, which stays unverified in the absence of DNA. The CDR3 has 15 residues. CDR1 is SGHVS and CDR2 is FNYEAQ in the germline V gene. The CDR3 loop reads CASSLRRGGEGGQYF.